Listed here are 12 T cell receptor beta chains from one sample, sequenced in a study of radiation and T cells in renal cell carcinoma. Sequencing used immunoSEQ multiplex PCR; TCRdb keeps in-frame clones, though not all of them. This sample has over 85,000 clones, with around four fifths found just once. Time point described: blood 4 weeks post-SBRT, at nephrectomy. Noted treatment: 15 Gy SBRT to primary tumor, nephrectomy 4 weeks later. The sequencing here drew on blood, taken from a patient whose treatment included radiotherapy and nephrectomy. The source is a middle-aged man with renal cell carcinoma.

This CDR3 reads CASSYSTETQYF. Written as DNA, the CDR3 is TGTGCCAGCAGTTACTCGACGGAGACCCAGTACTTC. This chain joins TRBV6-6 and TRBJ2-5; D gene unclear. This CDR3 has 12 amino acids. Germline V lookup: CDR1 MNHNY, CDR2 SVGAGI (reference sequence). Trimming took off 0 bases at V and 5 bases at J, with 4 bases between the two ends.

The chain has TRBV5-1 and TRBJ2-1; D unclear. Trimming took 0 bases from V and 0 from J, leaving 7 bases between them. Germline CDR1 SGHRS, CDR2 YFSETQ. The CDR3 length is 15 residues. The CDR3 nucleotides read TGCGCCAGCAGCTTGGACCTGAGCTCCTACAATGAGCAGTTCTTC. It codes for CASSLDLSSYNEQFF. The whole variable domain, remainder taken from reference TRBV5-1 and TRBJ2-1, is KAGVTQTPRYLIKTRGQQVTLSCSPISGHRSVSWYQQTPGQGLQFLFEYFSETQRNKGNFPGRFSGRQFSNSRSEMNVSTLELGDSALYLCASSLDLSSYNEQFFGPGTRLTVL.

V is TRBV19 and J is TRBJ1-5, with a tentative D call TRBD1 (6 bases). V was clipped by 1 base and J by 3 bases, with 13 bases between them. CDR1 and CDR2 from the germline V gene are LNHDA and SQIVND (reference sequence). This CDR3 region has 16 residues. CDR3 nucleotide sequence: TGTGCCAGTAGTATAGTAGGCAGGGGCCCCAATCAGCCCCAGCATTTT. As protein: CASSIVGRGPNQPQHF.

This sequence joins TRBV5-1 and TRBJ2-3, with D hard to call. Trimming pared 7 bases from V and 11 bases from J, leaving 14 bases between. Per germline, CDR1 SGHRS and CDR2 YFSETQ. This CDR3 has 11 amino acids. The CDR3 bases are TGCGCCAGCTTATATAGAGATGAGCAGTATTTT. Its translation: CASLYRDEQYF.

The chain links TRBV10-3 to TRBJ2-2; 15 bases are a match to TRBD2. This CDR3 region has 20 residues. The J segment lost 5 bases and the V segment lost 4 bases, leaving 14 bases of the junction unmatched. The germline CDR1 and CDR2 sequences are ENHRY and SYGVKD. This chain's CDR3 is CAISGGLAGGPGAGTGELFF. The CDR3 coding sequence is TGTGCCATCAGTGGGGGACTAGCGGGGGGCCCTGGCGCTGGGACCGGGGAGCTGTTTTTT.

The V gene is TRBV7-9, the J gene TRBJ1-4; no clear D. This CDR3 comprises 13 residues. The V and J ends lost 5 bases and 8 bases respectively, with 12 bases between them. Germline values: CDR1 SEHNR, CDR2 FQNEAQ (reference sequence). In DNA, the CDR3 is TGTGCCAGCAGCCCCCCGGAGTTCGAAAAACTGTTTTTT. Its translation is CASSPPEFEKLFF.

In this sample, this clone turned up a few times. This chain joins TRBV9 and TRBJ2-6; the match to TRBD2 covers 14 bases. This CDR3 is 20 amino acids long. V lost 4 bases and J lost 0; bases outside the gene matches: 9. Germline lookup yields CDR1 SGDLS and CDR2 YYNGEE. The CDR3 nucleotides are TGTGCCAGCAGCAGATGGACTAGCGGGAGGTCCAACTCTGGGGCCAACGTCCTGACTTTC. It translates to CASSRWTSGRSNSGANVLTF.

The chain recombines TRBV19 with TRBJ2-3, with unresolved D. The V gene's germline CDR1 is LNHDA and CDR2 SQIVND (reference sequence). Trimming pared 5 bases from V and 10 bases from J, leaving 16 bases between. The CDR3 length is 13 residues. CDR3 coding DNA: TGTGCCAGTAGTTCCTCCATGAATGCGGCGCAGTATTTT. Protein: CASSSSMNAAQYF.

The chain combines TRBV5-8 with TRBJ2-5; possibly TRBD2 for D (7 bases). CDR1 is SGHTS and CDR2 is YDEGEE in the germline V gene. Trimming left V 3 bases short and J 5 bases short, with 17 bases between. The CDR3 has 15 amino acids. CDR3 sequence (DNA): TGTGCCAGCAGCTCGTCCGGGACTACAGGGGAGACCCAGTACTTC. This codes for CASSSSGTTGETQYF. Using reference TRBV5-8 and TRBJ2-5 for the parts outside the CDR3, the full variable domain is EAGVTQSPTHLIKTRGQQATLRCSPISGHTSVYWYQQALGLGLQFLLWYDEGEERNRGNFPPRFSGRQFPNYSSELNVNALELEDSALYLCASSSSGTTGETQYFGPGTRLLVL.

The V call is TRBV5-1, the J call TRBJ2-3, with D unclear. V was shortened by 0 bases and J by 2 bases, with 7 bases between the two germline ends. The CDR3 has 14 residues. The germline V gene has CDR1 SGHRS and CDR2 YFSETQ. Here the CDR3 reads CASSLGSSTDTQYF. The CDR3 DNA sequence: TGCGCCAGCAGCTTGGGATCCTCCACAGATACGCAGTATTTT.

The chain couples TRBV5-1 to TRBJ2-3, with 7 positions matching TRBD2. Germline V gene data show CDR1 as SGHRS and CDR2 as YFSETQ. CDR3 size: 16 residues. The junction had 8 bases not matched to a gene; V was cut back by 4 bases and J by 0 bases. CDR3 DNA sequence: TGCGCCAGCAGCGTAACTAGCGAACCTAGCACAGATACGCAGTATTTT. Translating gives CASSVTSEPSTDTQYF.

The chain couples TRBV5-6 to TRBJ2-3; D may match TRBD1 or TRBD2 (5 bases each). Looked up from germline, CDR1 is SGHDT and CDR2 is YYEEEE. The CDR3 runs 15 residues. V lost 4 bases, J lost 4 bases, and 16 bases lay in between. The CDR3 loop reads CASSPGPMGADTQYF. The CDR3 DNA follows: TGTGCCAGCAGCCCGGGACCCATGGGGGCAGATACGCAGTATTTT.